This T cell receptor beta chain derives from a study of T cell responses to AZD1222 COVID-19 vaccine. Study-wide background: Researchers grouped second doses given at about 4 or about 12 weeks into one pool. Study-level results: White British donors predominated, females outnumbered males, and clonal diversity was possibly underestimated. Repertoires were obtained solely post-peak T cell response.

Comments on this clone: Its antigen is unknown.

The length of the CDR3 is 14 residues. The V gene's germline CDR1 is SGHTA and CDR2 FQGNSA. Trimming pared 7 bases from V and 4 bases from J, leaving 16 bases between. The data were produced by immunoSEQ multiplex PCR, yet TCRdb's version contains in-frame clones alone and is incomplete. The sample includes some 150,000 clones, roughly 90% of them seen just once. The rearrangement links TRBV7-2 to TRBJ1-2; D remains ambiguous. This TCR was sampled from an adult in good health. The sample in question was peripheral blood, obtained on day 0 of AZD1222 vaccination. CDR3 amino acids: CASTPLAGPYGYTF. The CDR3 DNA is TGTGCCAGCACCCCACTCGCAGGCCCCTATGGCTACACCTTC.